In its sample, the clone carrying this T cell receptor (beta chain) was seen a few times. Antigen unknown. V lost 0 bases, J lost 0 bases, and 11 bases stayed unmatched. Per germline, CDR1 DFQATT and CDR2 SNEGSKA (reference sequence). The CDR3 is 18 amino acids. The data derive from a study of regulatory T cells in long-lasting Graves disease. Whole-study findings and limits: Whereas about a thousand public clonotypes were shared by new patients, persistent patients shared more, at some 2,900.

Combining iRepertoire HTBI primers with Arm-PCR of CDR3 regions, the authors built TCR beta libraries. From the multiplex PCR reads, TCRdb called clonotypes with MiXCR, one entry per CDR3 protein. The sample carries roughly 500,000 distinct CDR3 sequences, approximately 15% recorded once. The time point denotes: newly diagnosed GD, antithyroid drugs for less than 3 months. After RNA was extracted from PBMCs, the TCR library was made from it. This sample was shared with a second study, whose subject was T cells in Graves' hyperthyroidism and ophthalmopathy. That study reports: HTBI primers were used for first-round RT-PCR of the TCR CDR3.

The sequencing here drew on peripheral blood mononuclear cells (PBMCs), taken at new diagnosis, from a patient treated with antithyroid drugs. The chain has TRBV20-1 and TRBJ1-5, with 7 bases fitting TRBD1. This sequence originates from a woman aged 50 to 60 with Graves disease. CDR3 region: CSARDRGQGFYSNQPQHF. The CDR3, as DNA: TGCAGTGCTAGAGATAGGGGGCAGGGGTTTTATAGCAATCAGCCCCAGCATTTT.